Below, 4 T cell receptor beta chains from the same sample are listed, as sequenced in a study of cytomegalovirus exposure and HLA in healthy donors. With 60 Vbeta and 13 Jbeta primers, the PCR was carried out. The assay was immunoSEQ multiplex PCR, and TCRdb's table has in-frame clones only and misses some. Of over 80,000 clones detected, around 73% appear once; the ten largest clones hold over 3%. Sequencing was carried out using PBMCs. These receptor sequences come from a woman aged 40 to 49 in good health and CMV-seronegative.

V gene TRBV9 combines with J gene TRBJ1-2, with TRBD1 identical over 9 bases. This CDR3 is built from 15 residues. V trimming: 0 bases; J trimming: 5 bases; junction bases outside the gene matches: 5. The V gene's germline CDR1 is SGDLS and CDR2 YYNGEE. The CDR3 DNA is TGTGCCAGCAGCGTAGTAGGACAGGGGACGTATGGCTACACCTTC. Translated: CASSVVGQGTYGYTF.

Concerning this clone itself: One end of the junction varies from germline; a read error may be responsible. J is TRBJ1-1 and V is TRBV5-1; D uncertain. CDR1 is SGHRS and CDR2 is YFSETQ in the germline V gene. CDR3 length equals 14 residues. The CDR3 loop reads CVSSLMEMNTEAFF. In DNA, the CDR3 is TGCGTCAGCAGCTTGATGGAGATGAACACTGAAGCTTTCTTT.

The rearrangement joins TRBV5-1 to TRBJ2-7; perhaps TRBD2 as D (6 bases). Germline CDR1 is SGHRS and CDR2 is YFSETQ. This CDR3 has 16 residues. V shed 1 base and J shed 3 bases, with 17 bases lying between them. The CDR3 spells CASSLKGFRGFYEQYF. CDR3 sequence (DNA): TGCGCCAGCAGCTTGAAAGGCTTCCGGGGGTTCTACGAGCAGTACTTC. Supplemented by reference TRBV5-1 and TRBJ2-7, the full variable domain reads KAGVTQTPRYLIKTRGQQVTLSCSPISGHRSVSWYQQTPGQGLQFLFEYFSETQRNKGNFPGRFSGRQFSNSRSEMNVSTLELGDSALYLCASSLKGFRGFYEQYFGPGTRLTVT.

Written as DNA, the CDR3 is TGTGCCAGCAGCTTAGATACGGGGGTTCTCTCTGGAAACACCATATATTTT. Its protein product is CASSLDTGVLSGNTIYF. The V gene is TRBV7-9, the J gene TRBJ1-3; TRBD1 might be the D (5 bases). The CDR3 sequence is 17 residues long. Deletions cut 1 base from V and 0 bases from J, with 13 bases between. Germline V gene sequence: CDR1 SEHNR, CDR2 FQNEAQ (reference sequence).